This T cell receptor (beta chain) originates from a study of shared clonotypes between healthy human individuals. Positive CCR7 selection of CD45RO-negative cells yielded the naive CD8 cells, and terminally differentiated effector memory CD45RA+ cells were excluded. Donors included only healthy HIV-negative adults lacking recent acute infections or vaccinations. TCRdb's copy holds only in-frame clones and misses some; the assay was immunoSEQ multiplex PCR. The data hold 2 million or so clones, with about 95% observed a single time. The specimen sequenced was naive CD8+ T cells sorted from blood. This TCR was recovered from a man in his late teens or twenties in good health.

CDR3 amino acids: CASSQDRGNILNTEAFF. For the CDR3, the DNA is TGCGCCAGCAGCCAAGATCGCGGGAACATACTGAACACTGAAGCTTTCTTT. This chain links TRBV4-3 with TRBJ1-1, with D unresolved. CDR1 and CDR2 from the germline V gene are LGHNA and YSLEER. V was cut by 0 bases and J by 0 bases, with 14 bases left in between. The CDR3 is 17 amino acids.